The 18 T cell receptor beta chains listed next were all sequenced from one sample in a study of Ad26.COV2.S vaccination and SARS-CoV-2 variants. Clones were sequenced by immunoSEQ multiplex PCR, and TCRdb holds only the in-frame ones, with some missing. The profile shows 400,000 to 500,000 clones, approximately 88% of them singletons. As to treatment: around 19 received Ad26.COV2.S at low or high dose, single or two shots; a few received placebo; per-sample allocation not given. Material that was analyzed had been drawn on day 63 after the first vaccine or placebo injection. The input for sequencing was peripheral blood, taken in a trial of Ad26.COV2.S vaccine versus placebo. These receptors were obtained from a person aged 18-65 years who received the Ad26.COV2.S COVID-19 vaccine or a placebo.

This clone has only a few counts. For the CDR3, the DNA is TGTGCCAGCAGTCGGACAGGGGGCTACACCTTC. Protein sequence: CASSRTGGYTF. This chain uses TRBV2 with TRBJ1-2; TRBD1 agrees at 8 bases. From germline, CDR1 is SNHLY and CDR2 FYNNEI. V lost 5 bases to trimming and J lost 8 bases; unmatched junction nucleotides: 1. The CDR3 totals 11 residues. Based on the CDR3 plus reference TRBV2 and TRBJ1-2, the full variable domain is EPEVTQTPSHQVTQMGQEVILRCVPISNHLYFYWYRQILGQKVEFLVSFYNNEISEKSEIFDDQFSVERPDGSNFTLKIRSTKLEDSAMYFCASSRTGGYTFGSGTRLTVV.

The rearrangement joins TRBV5-1 to TRBJ2-3, with 9 bases lining up with TRBD1. Trimming took 5 bases from V and 4 from J; bases not matched to a gene: 11. This CDR3 comprises 16 residues. Germline assignment: CDR1 SGHRS and CDR2 YFSETQ. The CDR3 region has the DNA TGCGCCAGCAGTCGTTACGGGACAGGGAACGCAGATACGCAGTATTTT. Its translation is CASSRYGTGNADTQYF.

The chain couples TRBV19 to TRBJ2-3; D ambiguous. Germline V CDR1 and CDR2: LNHDA, SQIVND (reference sequence). This CDR3 is 14 amino acids long. V was cut by 3 bases and J by 4 bases, with 11 bases left in between. The chain's CDR3 is CASSMNGFADTQYF. The CDR3 bases are TGTGCCAGTAGTATGAACGGGTTTGCAGATACGCAGTATTTT. The variable domain in full, with the rest retrieved from reference TRBV19 and TRBJ2-3, is DGGITQSPKYLFRKEGQNVTLSCEQNLNHDAMYWYRQDPGQGLRLIYYSQIVNDFQKGDIAEGYSVSREKKESFPLTVTSAQKNPTAFYLCASSMNGFADTQYFGPGTRLTVL.

V and J are TRBV12-5 and TRBJ1-2; no reliable D call. Germline assignment: CDR1 LGHNT and CDR2 FRNRAP. V was pared by 1 base and J by 3 bases, with 9 bases between. The CDR3 sequence is 14 residues long. The CDR3 protein is CASGLGVGDYGYTF. Here the CDR3 DNA reads TGTGCTAGTGGTTTGGGAGTGGGAGACTATGGCTACACCTTC.

The V gene is TRBV5-4, the J gene TRBJ2-2, with D perhaps TRBD2 (6 bases). CDR1 and CDR2 (germline): SGHNT, YYREEE (reference sequence). The V and J ends lost 0 bases and 5 bases respectively, with 8 bases between them. The CDR3 spans 14 residues. CDR3 coding DNA: TGTGCCAGCAGCTTGGAACTAGCTACCGGGGAGCTGTTTTTT. It codes for CASSLELATGELFF.

This chain uses TRBV9 with TRBJ1-6; maybe TRBD1 (6 bases). V was pared by 4 bases and J by 14 bases, with 19 bases between. The CDR3 totals 14 residues. Germline V gene lookup returns CDR1 SGDLS and CDR2 YYNGEE. The CDR3 reads CASSSPDSPPTLHF. Here the CDR3 DNA reads TGTGCCAGCAGCTCCCCGGACAGTCCCCCCACCCTCCACTTT.

The J gene is TRBJ2-7, the V gene TRBV27, with 7 bases that match TRBD1. The CDR3 has 14 residues. The trim removed 5 bases at V and 4 bases at J, leaving 8 bases unmatched. CDR1 is MNHEY, CDR2 SMNVEV, per germline (reference sequence). CDR3 protein: CASSPQRGRYEQYF. As DNA, the CDR3 is TGTGCCAGCAGTCCTCAGAGGGGGCGGTACGAGCAGTACTTC.

The chain has TRBV18 and TRBJ2-7; no clear D. Between the trimmed V and J ends, which lost 2 bases and 0 bases, there was a span of 14 bases. The germline V gene encodes CDR1 KGHSH and CDR2 LQKENI. The CDR3 contains 16 residues. CDR3 in amino acids: CASSPAAAIHSYEQYF. CDR3 coding DNA: TGTGCCAGCTCACCAGCTGCGGCAATCCACTCCTACGAGCAGTACTTC.

As regards this clone: With a much larger clone just one base away, this may be a read error. The same CDR3 is also encoded by other DNA sequences in this sample. The gene calls are TRBV11-2 and TRBJ2-1; D remains ambiguous. V gave up 6 bases and J gave up 3 bases, with 3 bases separating them. The CDR3 has 11 amino acids. Germline V lookup: CDR1 SGHAT, CDR2 FQNNGV. In nucleotides, the CDR3 is TGTGCCAGCAGTCACTACAATGAGCAGTTCTTC. Protein sequence: CASSHYNEQFF.

The rearrangement uses TRBV18 and TRBJ2-2; 7 nucleotides match TRBD1. CDR3 length: 16 residues. Germline-derived CDR1 and CDR2 are KGHSH and LQKENI. V trimming: 2 bases; J trimming: 2 bases; junction bases outside the gene matches: 5. CDR3 in DNA: TGTGCCAGCTCACCAATTTCAGGGGGAAACACCGGGGAGCTGTTTTTT. Amino acid sequence: CASSPISGGNTGELFF.

The chain combines TRBV6-5 with TRBJ2-2, with 7 bases fitting TRBD1. The V gene end was trimmed by 10 bases and the J gene end by 4 bases; junction bases not matched to a gene: 9. The CDR3 totals 14 residues. In germline, CDR1 is MNHEY, CDR2 SVGAGI. The CDR3 DNA follows: TGTGCCACCCTAGACAGGGCCCGCACCGGGGAGCTGTTTTTT. Translated, it gives CATLDRARTGELFF.

The chain has TRBV7-9 and TRBJ1-1; a weak D match, TRBD1 (6 bases). Germline V gives CDR1 SEHNR, CDR2 FQNEAQ (reference sequence). The CDR3 is made up of 15 amino acids. The V gene lost 2 bases and the J gene lost 0 bases, with 10 bases spanning the gap. The CDR3 DNA reads TGTGCCAGCAGCTTAAGAGGGGGGCTGAACACTGAAGCTTTCTTT. Its protein is CASSLRGGLNTEAFF.

V and J are TRBV6-5 and TRBJ2-5, with D hard to call. V was clipped by 2 bases and J by 2 bases, with 9 bases between them. The CDR3 totals 14 residues. Germline values: CDR1 MNHEY, CDR2 SVGAGI. This CDR3 reads CASSYHRAQETQYF. The CDR3, as DNA: TGTGCCAGCAGTTACCATAGAGCACAAGAGACCCAGTACTTC.

This rearrangement joins TRBV27 to TRBJ2-7, with 8 bases matching TRBD1. The CDR3 length is 14 residues. The V segment lost 8 bases and the J segment 2 bases; nucleotides outside the gene matches: 8. Germline V gives CDR1 MNHEY, CDR2 SMNVEV (reference sequence). In DNA, the CDR3 is TGTGCCAGCGAGACCAGACAGGGGCCCTACGAGCAGTACTTC. Residues: CASETRQGPYEQYF.

V gene TRBV5-1 combines with J gene TRBJ2-1; TRBD2 might be the D (5 bases). The CDR3 sequence is 17 residues long. The V gene lost 1 base and the J gene lost 7 bases, with 21 bases spanning the gap. CDR1 and CDR2 from the germline V gene are SGHRS and YFSETQ. The CDR3, as DNA: TGCGCCAGCAGCTTGAAGCGGTCTTCCAGGTTAAATAATGAGCAGTTCTTC. Its protein product is CASSLKRSSRLNNEQFF.

The CDR3, as DNA: TGTGCCAGCAGCCGAGCCCAGGACAGGGAGGACTACACCTTC. Protein: CASSRAQDREDYTF. This chain joins TRBV7-9 and TRBJ1-2, with TRBD1 matching over 8 bases. The CDR3 extends over 14 amino acids. V was clipped by 5 bases and J by 10 bases; unmatched bases: 12. The germline gives CDR1 SEHNR, CDR2 FQNEAQ (reference sequence).

In regard to this clone: At one end, the junction sequence differs from germline, possibly due to a read error. The V call is TRBV6-5, the J call TRBJ1-2; D is uncertain. CDR1 MNHEY and CDR2 SVGAGI come from the germline V gene. The CDR3 is 14 amino acids. The CDR3 is CASSDSDGLYGYTF. In nucleotides, the CDR3 is TGTGCCAGCAGTGACTCAGACGGACTCTATGGCTACACCTTC.

The V gene is TRBV6-6, the J gene TRBJ2-5; the D is unclear. Germline V gene sequence: CDR1 MNHNY, CDR2 SVGAGI (reference sequence). V was clipped by 1 base and J by 1 base, with 7 bases between them. This CDR3 spans 14 amino acids. The CDR3 DNA follows: TGTGCCAGCAGTTACTGGGGTAGCCAAGAGACCCAGTACTTC. Protein product: CASSYWGSQETQYF.